This entry lists 32 T cell receptor beta chains sequenced from one sample in a study of shared clonotypes between healthy human individuals. Generated by immunoSEQ multiplex PCR, the TCRdb table keeps only in-frame clones and is missing some. Among over 2 million clones, 85% to 95% were seen once, and the ten largest hold approximately 0.39%. Sequencing was carried out using naive CD4+ T cells from PBMCs. Subset here: CD45RA+ positively selected. The origin of the receptors is a man aged 18 to 29 in good health. Some clones in this sample may be carry-over from other donors' samples.

The chain joins TRBV5-1 to TRBJ2-1; D remains unclear. The CDR3 is made up of 14 amino acids. Germline loops: CDR1 SGHRS, CDR2 YFSETQ. The germline V and J ends were trimmed by 0 bases and 10 bases, with 14 bases remaining between them. CDR3 region: CASSLEVSPREQFF. In DNA form, the CDR3 reads TGCGCCAGCAGCTTGGAGGTTTCCCCCCGCGAGCAGTTCTTC.

The chain couples TRBV6-6 to TRBJ2-5; a possible D gene is TRBD2 (6 bases). Trimming took off 0 bases at V and 4 bases at J, with 15 bases between the two ends. CDR1 and CDR2 (germline): MNHNY, SVGAGI (reference sequence). This CDR3 spans 16 amino acids. The CDR3 protein is CASSYSTLGGIETQYF. The DNA for the CDR3 is TGTGCCAGCAGTTACTCGACCCTTGGCGGGATAGAGACCCAGTACTTC.

The chain uses TRBV6-6 and TRBJ2-1, with D possibly being TRBD2 (6 bases). The V and J ends lost 9 bases and 1 base respectively, with 13 bases between them. The length of the CDR3 is 14 residues. Germline CDR1 MNHNY, CDR2 SVGAGI (reference sequence). The CDR3: CASSGAPSYNEQFF. Written as DNA, the CDR3 is TGTGCCAGTAGCGGAGCCCCTTCCTACAATGAGCAGTTCTTC.

The count of this clone is one. V is TRBV27 and J is TRBJ2-7, with D unresolved. Trimming pared 5 bases from V and 1 base from J, leaving 12 bases between. CDR3 length: 14 amino acids. Germline CDR1 MNHEY, CDR2 SMNVEV (reference sequence). As DNA, the CDR3 is TGTGCCAGCAGTCGAGCGACCCAGTCCTACGAGCAGTACTTC. Translating it yields CASSRATQSYEQYF.

About this clone: In the same sample, other DNA sequences code for this CDR3. The chain joins TRBV5-1 to TRBJ1-5, with 11 bases that match TRBD1. This CDR3 has 15 residues. The J segment lost 3 bases and the V segment lost 2 bases, leaving 1 base of the junction unmatched. Germline V gene sequence: CDR1 SGHRS, CDR2 YFSETQ. CDR3 DNA sequence: TGCGCCAGCAGCTTAGGACAGGGGGCCAATCAGCCCCAGCATTTT. The encoded protein is CASSLGQGANQPQHF.

The V and J genes are TRBV28 and TRBJ2-7, with D tentatively TRBD2 (5 bases). The V end lost 4 bases, the J end lost 2 bases, and 15 bases lay between the germline ends. This CDR3 spans 15 amino acids. Germline CDR1 MDHEN, CDR2 SYDVKM. The chain's CDR3 is CASSSPLWGAYEQYF. In DNA form, the CDR3 reads TGTGCCAGCAGTTCCCCCCTATGGGGAGCCTACGAGCAGTACTTC.

This chain connects TRBV15 to TRBJ1-2; D is uncertain. Trimming left V 3 bases short and J 6 bases short, with 14 bases between. This CDR3 has 14 residues. The germline V gene has CDR1 LNHNV and CDR2 YYDKDF (reference sequence). This CDR3 is CATSSYGSLNGYTF. The CDR3 DNA reads TGTGCCACCAGCAGTTACGGGTCGTTGAATGGCTACACCTTC.

This chain joins TRBV6-6 and TRBJ2-1, with D perhaps matching TRBD2 (5 bases). Germline CDR1 is MNHNY and CDR2 is SVGAGI (reference sequence). CDR3 length: 13 residues. V was clipped by 4 bases and J by 3 bases, with 7 bases between them. The CDR3 DNA is TGTGCCAGCAGTTCAGCGGTCTACAATGAGCAGTTCTTC. Protein: CASSSAVYNEQFF.

The V call is TRBV6-5, the J call TRBJ2-5; either TRBD1 or TRBD2 may supply D (6 bases each). Matching the DNA end better, TRBJ2-7 makes the J call doubtful. Germline CDR1 reads MNHEY; CDR2 reads SVGAGI. The CDR3 covers 15 residues. The CDR3 region is CASSYVGGRGYEQYF. The CDR3 DNA is TGTGCCAGCAGTTACGTTGGGGGGCGCGGGTACGAGCAGTACTTC.

Notes on this clone: Other DNA sequences in this specimen translate into the identical CDR3. The rearrangement uses TRBV28 and TRBJ1-5, with 9 nucleotides matching TRBD1. The trim removed 6 bases at V and 6 bases at J, leaving 9 bases unmatched. The germline CDR1 and CDR2 sequences are MDHEN and SYDVKM. CDR3 length: 15 residues. The CDR3 region is CASSLDTGGGQPQHF. DNA for the CDR3: TGTGCCAGCAGCCTTGATACAGGGGGCGGTCAGCCCCAGCATTTT.

The CDR3 bases are TGTGCCAGTAGTATTGGTAGTACTCTGCTATACGAGCAGTACTTC. Translation: CASSIGSTLLYEQYF. V usage is TRBV19 and J usage is TRBJ2-7; D gene ambiguous. V was trimmed by 3 bases and J by 4 bases, leaving 16 bases between them. The V gene's germline CDR1 is LNHDA and CDR2 SQIVND (reference sequence). The CDR3 is 15 residues long.

V and J are TRBV28 and TRBJ2-7, with 13 bases matching TRBD2. CDR1 is MDHEN, CDR2 SYDVKM, per germline. V was pared by 6 bases and J by 7 bases, with 18 bases of the junction left unmatched. The CDR3 totals 18 residues. CDR3 sequence: CASSLWFGTSGTLREQYF. As DNA, the CDR3 is TGTGCCAGCAGCTTGTGGTTTGGGACTAGCGGGACCTTACGGGAGCAGTACTTC.

The V gene is TRBV6-6, the J gene TRBJ2-7; TRBD1 aligns across 11 bases. This CDR3 is 14 amino acids long. CDR1 and CDR2 (germline): MNHNY, SVGAGI (reference sequence). After removal of 4 bases from V and 4 bases from J, the junction contained 3 bases not matched to a gene. The chain's CDR3 is CASSWGQGVYEQYF. CDR3 bases: TGTGCCAGCAGTTGGGGACAGGGGGTTTACGAGCAGTACTTC.

The rearrangement uses TRBV11-2 and TRBJ2-5; a weak D match, TRBD1 (7 bases). This CDR3 contains 15 residues. Trimming removed 1 base from V and 4 bases from J, with 13 bases in between. Germline CDR1 is SGHAT and CDR2 is FQNNGV. This CDR3 reads CASSLGRGRRETQYF. For the CDR3, the DNA is TGTGCCAGCAGCTTAGGGAGGGGGCGCAGAGAGACCCAGTACTTC.

The gene calls are TRBV6-5 and TRBJ1-2; D uncertain. The CDR3 has 14 residues. Deletions cut 0 bases from V and 4 bases from J, with 9 bases between. Germline V lookup: CDR1 MNHEY, CDR2 SVGAGI. The CDR3 protein is CASSYSPDLYGYTF. In DNA, the CDR3 is TGTGCCAGCAGTTACTCTCCAGACCTCTATGGCTACACCTTC.

The V and J genes are TRBV6-1 and TRBJ1-4; a possible D gene is TRBD1 (5 bases). The CDR3 extends over 14 amino acids. V lost 6 bases to trimming and J lost 8 bases, with 16 bases between them. Germline V gene data show CDR1 as MNHNS and CDR2 as SASEGT. In nucleotides, the CDR3 is TGTGCCAGCAGGGGTGGGTCGGGGCACGAAAAACTGTTTTTT. Translated: CASRGGSGHEKLFF.

This chain's CDR3 is CASSLSPSGVYNEQFF. CDR3 sequence (DNA): TGCGCCAGCAGCTTGAGTCCTAGCGGAGTCTACAATGAGCAGTTCTTC. The rearrangement uses TRBV5-1 and TRBJ2-1; 7 positions match TRBD2. The germline V gene encodes CDR1 SGHRS and CDR2 YFSETQ. V shed 1 base and J 3 bases; nucleotides not matched to a gene: 7. The CDR3 spans 16 residues.

V usage is TRBV14 and J usage is TRBJ2-3, with D tentatively TRBD2 (5 bases). The CDR3 covers 13 residues. Trimming took off 3 bases at V and 5 bases at J, with 9 bases between the two ends. Germline V gene lookup returns CDR1 SGHDN and CDR2 FVKESK. The CDR3 reads CASSQEGGDTQYF. The CDR3 DNA reads TGTGCCAGCAGCCAGGAAGGAGGAGATACGCAGTATTTT.

The V call is TRBV5-4, the J call TRBJ2-6; no firm D call. The CDR3 sequence is 15 residues long. In germline, CDR1 is SGHNT, CDR2 YYREEE (reference sequence). Trimming took 4 bases from V and 6 from J, leaving 14 bases between them. DNA of the CDR3: TGTGCCAGCAGCAGGAACCGCCCCGCGGCCAACGTCCTGACTTTC. Translated: CASSRNRPAANVLTF.

V gene TRBV13 combines with J gene TRBJ2-5, with 14 bases identical to TRBD2. Germline-derived CDR1 and CDR2 are PRHDT and FYEKMQ (reference sequence). Germline trimming cut 2 bases from V and 5 bases from J; bases unmatched to any gene: 10. The CDR3 runs to 18 residues. CDR3 coding DNA: TGTGCCAGCAGCTTATGGAGTACCGGGACTAGCGGGAGTGAGACCCAGTACTTC. Its translation is CASSLWSTGTSGSETQYF.

The V and J genes are TRBV29-1 and TRBJ2-1; the D is unclear. Trimming took off 4 bases at V and 9 bases at J, with 10 bases between the two ends. The germline gives CDR1 SQVTM, CDR2 ANQGSEA. The length of the CDR3 is 11 residues. The CDR3 nucleotides are TGCAGCGTTGTCGGGCCGGCTGAGCAGTTCTTC. This codes for CSVVGPAEQFF.

The rearrangement links TRBV6-5 to TRBJ2-1; no firm D call. The germline V gene encodes CDR1 MNHEY and CDR2 SVGAGI. The CDR3 has 13 amino acids. Trimming shortened V by 7 bases and J by 12 bases, and 19 bases separated the two germline ends. Here the CDR3 reads CASTKGVGDGQFF. As DNA, the CDR3 is TGTGCCAGCACTAAGGGCGTTGGTGATGGGCAGTTCTTC.

The V call is TRBV6-4, the J call TRBJ2-2; weak D call: TRBD2 (5 bases). Germline assignment: CDR1 MRHNA and CDR2 SNTAGT. The CDR3 length is 14 residues. Trimming stripped 5 bases from V and 1 base from J, with 8 bases between. CDR3 loop: CASSPTRNTGELFF. The CDR3 DNA reads TGTGCCAGCAGTCCTACTAGGAACACCGGGGAGCTGTTTTTT.

The chain has TRBV11-3 and TRBJ2-1; 8 bases are shared with TRBD1. V lost 0 bases, J lost 10 bases, and 11 bases stayed unmatched. The CDR3 covers 16 residues. From germline, CDR1 is SGHNT and CDR2 YENEEA. The CDR3 region has the DNA TGTGCCAGCAGCTTAGACCGAAACAGGGGGTGGAAAGAGCAGTTCTTC. Its translation is CASSLDRNRGWKEQFF.

This clone occurred a few times. This chain uses TRBV29-1 with TRBJ1-1, with D tentatively TRBD1 (5 bases). The V gene's germline CDR1 is SQVTM and CDR2 ANQGSEA. Trimming took off 4 bases at V and 5 bases at J, with 17 bases between the two ends. The CDR3 is 14 residues long. As DNA, the CDR3 is TGCAGCGTTGTTGTCTCGGGAGGGGATACTGAAGCTTTCTTT. The encoded protein is CSVVVSGGDTEAFF.

This clone was found once. V and J are TRBV9 and TRBJ2-5; 9 nucleotides align to TRBD1. Germline V gene sequence: CDR1 SGDLS, CDR2 YYNGEE. This CDR3 has 17 amino acids. V was pared by 0 bases and J by 4 bases, with 10 bases of the junction left unmatched. The CDR3 bases are TGTGCCAGCAGCGTAGGTTTCAGGACAGGGGAAAGAGAGACCCAGTACTTC. Residues: CASSVGFRTGERETQYF.

V gene TRBV11-2 combines with J gene TRBJ2-5; possibly TRBD1 for D (6 bases). CDR3 length: 15 residues. The germline V gene encodes CDR1 SGHAT and CDR2 FQNNGV. V was shortened by 1 base and J by 4 bases, with 13 bases between the two germline ends. The CDR3: CASSLGGQLLETQYF. CDR3 bases: TGTGCCAGCAGCTTAGGAGGACAGCTCCTAGAGACCCAGTACTTC.

This rearrangement joins TRBV4-3 to TRBJ2-2, with D perhaps TRBD1 (5 bases). V shed 0 bases and J shed 4 bases, with 9 bases lying between them. The CDR3 sequence is 15 residues long. Looked up from germline, CDR1 is LGHNA and CDR2 is YSLEER. Here the CDR3 DNA reads TGCGCCAGCAGCCAAGAGGGGCAGATCACCGGGGAGCTGTTTTTT. This sequence encodes CASSQEGQITGELFF.

The chain joins TRBV9 to TRBJ2-2; D is tentatively TRBD1 or TRBD2 (6 bases each). The V end was cut by 3 bases, the J end by 5 bases, with 14 bases between. CDR3 length equals 15 residues. Looked up from germline, CDR1 is SGDLS and CDR2 is YYNGEE. The CDR3 loop reads CASSAPLGGTGELFF. As DNA, the CDR3 is TGTGCCAGCAGCGCTCCCTTAGGGGGGACCGGGGAGCTGTTTTTT.

The chain employs TRBV5-1 and TRBJ2-3; D may be TRBD2 (6 bases). Germline lookup yields CDR1 SGHRS and CDR2 YFSETQ. The germline V and J ends were trimmed by 2 bases and 4 bases, with 14 bases remaining between them. The CDR3 totals 15 residues. The CDR3 is CASSLLYSGADTQYF. CDR3 DNA sequence: TGCGCCAGCAGCTTATTATACTCGGGGGCAGATACGCAGTATTTT.

The rearrangement uses TRBV28 and TRBJ1-1; TRBD1 is a possible D gene (6 bases). V dropped 1 base and J dropped 4 bases, with 13 bases sitting between them. CDR3 length: 15 residues. Germline lookup yields CDR1 MDHEN and CDR2 SYDVKM. The DNA of the CDR3 is TGTGCCAGCAGTTTATTCGGGGGAGGGGGCACTGAAGCTTTCTTT. Protein product: CASSLFGGGGTEAFF.

The gene calls are TRBV27 and TRBJ1-6, with D possibly being TRBD1 (5 bases). This CDR3 is 14 amino acids long. Germline CDR1 reads MNHEY; CDR2 reads SMNVEV (reference sequence). V dropped 8 bases and J dropped 7 bases, with 15 bases sitting between them. The CDR3 DNA reads TGTGCCAGCGGGTACGGGGGGATGAATTCACCCCTCCACTTT. It yields the protein CASGYGGMNSPLHF.